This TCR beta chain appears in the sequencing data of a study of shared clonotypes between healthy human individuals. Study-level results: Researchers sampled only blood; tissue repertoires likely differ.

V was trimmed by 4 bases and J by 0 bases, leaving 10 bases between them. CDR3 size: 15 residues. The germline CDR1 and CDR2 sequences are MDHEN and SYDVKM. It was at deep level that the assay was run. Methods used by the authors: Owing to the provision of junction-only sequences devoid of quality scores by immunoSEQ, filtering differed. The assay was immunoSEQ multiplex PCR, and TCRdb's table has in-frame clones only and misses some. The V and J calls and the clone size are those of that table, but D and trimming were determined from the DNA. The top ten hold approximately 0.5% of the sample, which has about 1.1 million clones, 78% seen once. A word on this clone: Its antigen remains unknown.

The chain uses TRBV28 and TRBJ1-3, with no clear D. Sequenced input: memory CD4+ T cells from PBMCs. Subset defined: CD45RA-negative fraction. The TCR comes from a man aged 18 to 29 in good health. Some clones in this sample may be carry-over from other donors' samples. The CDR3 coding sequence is TGTGCCAGCAGTTCTCAGGTTGGCTCTGGAAACACCATATATTTT. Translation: CASSSQVGSGNTIYF.